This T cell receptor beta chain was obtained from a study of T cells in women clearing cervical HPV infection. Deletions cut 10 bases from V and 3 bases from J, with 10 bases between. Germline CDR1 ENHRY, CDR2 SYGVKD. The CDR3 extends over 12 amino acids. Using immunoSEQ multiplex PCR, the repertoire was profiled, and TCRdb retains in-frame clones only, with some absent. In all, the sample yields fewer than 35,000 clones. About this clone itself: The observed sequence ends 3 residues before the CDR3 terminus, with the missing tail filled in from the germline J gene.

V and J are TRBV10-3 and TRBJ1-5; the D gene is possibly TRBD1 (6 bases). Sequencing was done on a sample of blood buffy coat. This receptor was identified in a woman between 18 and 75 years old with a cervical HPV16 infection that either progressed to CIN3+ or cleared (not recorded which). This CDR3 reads CATRQDNQPQHF. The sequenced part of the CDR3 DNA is TGTGCCACCCGACAGGACAATCAGCCC.